A selection of T cell receptor beta chains follows, all from one sample in a study of blood T cell repertoires in COVID-19. Measured with immunoSEQ multiplex PCR; TCRdb has only the in-frame clones, and not every one. The profile shows 150,000 to 250,000 clones, roughly 82% of them singletons. What was sequenced was PBMCs or T cells enriched from blood (not recorded which). Every receptor here comes from a man aged 35 to 55 who had recovered from COVID-19. CDR3s include the opening cysteine and the closing phenylalanine or tryptophan. A D gene is named only where the DNA matches it firmly. Expanded clones get a size class; other rows say once, few or many, or leave the size out.

abundance	j_gene	d_gene	v_gene	CDR3nt	CDR3aa
.	TRBJ1-2	TRBD1	TRBV5-1	TGCGCCAGCAGCTCTTCAGGGGGCGGGTACAGCTATGGCTACACCTTC	CASSSSGGGYSYGYTF
.	TRBJ2-5	.	TRBV28	TGTGCCAGCAGTTTAGCCGGGAGTATAGAGACCCAGTACTTC	CASSLAGSIETQYF
.	TRBJ1-6	.	TRBV19	TGTGCCAGTAATCAACTTCAAGGGGTCTTCACCAATTCACCCCTCCACTTT	CASNQLQGVFTNSPLHF
.	TRBJ1-2	.	TRBV7-2	TGTGCCAGCAGCCCGGCCCACCGGGAAGGCTACACCTTC	CASSPAHREGYTF
once	TRBJ2-2	.	TRBV11-3	TGTGCCAGCAGCCTTACCGGGGAGCTGTTTTTT	CASSLTGELFF
once	TRBJ2-2	TRBD2	TRBV11-2	TGTGCCAGCAGCCCCACTAGCGGGATGACCGGGGAGCTGTTTTTT	CASSPTSGMTGELFF
few	TRBJ1-3	TRBD1	TRBV7-2	TGTGCCAGCAGCTGGAACAGGGGGGAAAACACCATATATTTT	CASSWNRGENTIYF
.	TRBJ1-1	.	TRBV28	TGTGCCAGCAGTTTATCAGGGGCGAACACTGAAGCTTTCTTT	CASSLSGANTEAFF
.	TRBJ1-6	TRBD1	TRBV7-8	TGTGCCAGCAGCTCATCGACAGGGAGGAATTCACCCCTCCACTTT	CASSSSTGRNSPLHF
few	TRBJ1-2	TRBD1	TRBV7-3	TGTGCCAGCAGCCCACAGGGGCTCGCTAACTATGGCTACACCTTC	CASSPQGLANYGYTF
.	TRBJ2-7	.	TRBV28	TGTGCCAGCACCTGGCCAGGCGGGTACGAGCAGTACTTC	CASTWPGGYEQYF
.	TRBJ2-1	.	TRBV7-3	TGTGCCAGCAGGGTAGAGTTCACTCGTAATGAGCAGTTCTTC	CASRVEFTRNEQFF
.	TRBJ2-3	TRBD2	TRBV11-2	TGTGCCAGCAGCCCGGGACTAGCATATACGCAGTATTTT	CASSPGLAYTQYF
.	TRBJ2-3	TRBD1	TRBV4-2	TGTGCCAGCCATTCCGGGACAGGTAGCACAGATACGCAGTATTTT	CASHSGTGSTDTQYF
.	TRBJ2-7	TRBD2	TRBV27	TGTGCCAGCAGTTTAAGACCCGGACTAGCGGCGTACGAGCAGTACTTC	CASSLRPGLAAYEQYF
.	TRBJ2-5	.	TRBV29-1	TGCAGCGTTGAGTCGGGGCAAGAGACCCAGTACTTC	CSVESGQETQYF
.	TRBJ1-2	.	TRBV15	TGTGCCACCAGCAGAGACAGTAACTATGGCTACACCTTC	CATSRDSNYGYTF
.	TRBJ2-7	TRBD1	TRBV19	TGTGCCAGTGGACAGGAAAACTCCTACGAGCAGTACTTC	CASGQENSYEQYF
.	TRBJ2-3	TRBD2	TRBV24-1	TGTGCCACCAGTGATTTGGGGACTAGCGGGAGCCAGAGCACAGATACGCAGTATTTT	CATSDLGTSGSQSTDTQYF
.	TRBJ2-3	TRBD2	TRBV4-3	TGCGCCAGCAGCCAAGATGGGCGGGAGGGGCCAGATACGCAGTATTTT	CASSQDGREGPDTQYF
few	TRBJ2-2	TRBD1	TRBV2	TGTGCCAGCGAACCTCAGGGGGCCGGGGAGCTGTTTTTT	CASEPQGAGELFF
.	TRBJ1-1	TRBD1	TRBV7-9	TGTGCCAGCAGCTTCCCTGGACAGGGTATCACTGAAGCTTTCTTT	CASSFPGQGITEAFF
.	TRBJ1-1	.	TRBV12-3/TRBV12-4	TGTGCCAGCAGTTTTACAGCGAACACTGAAGCTTTCTTT	CASSFTANTEAFF
.	TRBJ1-2	.	TRBV6-5	TGTGCCAGCAGCTGGCTGAGGTATGGCTACACCTTC	CASSWLRYGYTF
.	TRBJ2-5	TRBD2	TRBV6-2/TRBV6-3	TGTGCCAGCAGCAACGGACTAGCGGGAGGGCCCGGGGAGACCCAGTACTTC	CASSNGLAGGPGETQYF
.	TRBJ2-1	.	TRBV3-1/TRBV3-2	TGCTCCGGGGAGGGGGACCACAATGAGCAGTTCTTC	CSGEGDHNEQFF
.	TRBJ1-2	TRBD1	TRBV14	TGTGCCAGCAGCCAAGGGTCAGGGGGCTACTATGGCTACACCTTC	CASSQGSGGYYGYTF
.	TRBJ2-7	TRBD1	TRBV7-2	TGTGCCAGCAGCCCCAGGGGGCCCTACGAGCAGTACTTC	CASSPRGPYEQYF
.	TRBJ2-1	TRBD2	TRBV6-5	TGTGCCAGCAGTTATGGGACTAGCGCGTACAATGAGCAGTTCTTC	CASSYGTSAYNEQFF
.	TRBJ2-7	TRBD1	TRBV28	TGTGCCAGCAGTTTCAAGGCGGGACAGGGCTACTACGAGCAGTACTTC	CASSFKAGQGYYEQYF
.	TRBJ1-2	TRBD1	TRBV7-9	TGTGCCAGCAGCTTAGGGAGGGGACAGGGGGATGGCTACACCTTC	CASSLGRGQGDGYTF
.	TRBJ2-5	TRBD2	TRBV4-3	TGCGCCAGCAGCCAAAATTCGGGGGGAGAGACCCAGTACTTC	CASSQNSGGETQYF
.	TRBJ2-5	.	TRBV11-2	TGTGCCAGCAGCTTAGATCTGGCAGAGACCCAGTACTTC	CASSLDLAETQYF
.	TRBJ2-1	.	TRBV6-6	TGTGCCAGCCGAAACCGACAGGAGAAGAACAATGAGCAGTTCTTC	CASRNRQEKNNEQFF
.	TRBJ2-2	.	TRBV6-5	TGTGCCAGCATTCAACAGGCCAACACCGGGGAGCTGTTTTTT	CASIQQANTGELFF
.	TRBJ2-1	TRBD2	TRBV24-1	TGTGCCACCAGTGATAGAGCCGGGACTAGCGGGATTGTTGAGCAGTTCTTC	CATSDRAGTSGIVEQFF
.	TRBJ1-5	.	TRBV30	TGTGCCTGGAGTAGACGGGGGGGGAATCAGCCCCAGCATTTT	CAWSRRGGNQPQHF
once	TRBJ1-1	TRBD1	TRBV18	TGTGCCAGCTCACCGGACAGGGGGATGAACACTGAAGCTTTCTTT	CASSPDRGMNTEAFF
.	TRBJ2-7	.	TRBV27	TGTGCCAGCAGTCCCAGGTCACTCACCTACGAGCAGTACTTC	CASSPRSLTYEQYF
.	TRBJ2-1	TRBD2	TRBV7-2	TGTGCCAGCAGCTTGGAAAGCGGGAGGGCCAATGGTGAGCAGTTCTTC	CASSLESGRANGEQFF
few	TRBJ2-2	TRBD1	TRBV7-9	TGTGCCAGCAGCCCGGCCCGTCCGGGACAGGGGTACACCGGGGAGCTGTTTTTT	CASSPARPGQGYTGELFF
few	TRBJ2-7	TRBD2	TRBV5-1	TGCGCCAGCAGCTTGGGGACTAGCGGGCTAGTCTCCTACGAGCAGTACTTC	CASSLGTSGLVSYEQYF
.	TRBJ1-2	TRBD1	TRBV3-1/TRBV3-2	TGTGCCAGCAGCCCTCGGGACAGGGCATCGTATGGCTACACCTTC	CASSPRDRASYGYTF